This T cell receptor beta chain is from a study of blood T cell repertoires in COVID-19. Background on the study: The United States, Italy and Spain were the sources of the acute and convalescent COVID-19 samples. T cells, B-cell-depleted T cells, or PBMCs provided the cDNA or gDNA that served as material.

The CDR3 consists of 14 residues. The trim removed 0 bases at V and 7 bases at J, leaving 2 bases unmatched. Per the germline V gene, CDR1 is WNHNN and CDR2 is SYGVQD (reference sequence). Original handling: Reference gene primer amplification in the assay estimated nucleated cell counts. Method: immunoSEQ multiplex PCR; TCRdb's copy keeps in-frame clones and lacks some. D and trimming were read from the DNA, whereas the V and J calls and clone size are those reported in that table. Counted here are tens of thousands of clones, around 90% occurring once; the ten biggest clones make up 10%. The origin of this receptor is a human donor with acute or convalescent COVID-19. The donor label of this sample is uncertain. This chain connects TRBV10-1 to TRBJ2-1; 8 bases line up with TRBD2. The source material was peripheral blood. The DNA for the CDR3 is TGCGCCAGCAGTGAGTCCGGCGGGAGGAATGAGCAGTTCTTC. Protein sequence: CASSESGGRNEQFF.